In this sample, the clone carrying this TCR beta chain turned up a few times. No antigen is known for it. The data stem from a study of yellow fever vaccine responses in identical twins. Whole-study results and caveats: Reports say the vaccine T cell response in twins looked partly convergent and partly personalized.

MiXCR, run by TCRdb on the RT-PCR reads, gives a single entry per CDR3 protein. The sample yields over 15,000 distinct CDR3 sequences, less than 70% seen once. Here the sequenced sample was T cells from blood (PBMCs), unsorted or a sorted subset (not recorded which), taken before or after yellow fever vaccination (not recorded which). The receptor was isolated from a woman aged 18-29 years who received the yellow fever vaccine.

CDR3 sequence: CAIGTGQETQYF. In nucleotides, the CDR3 is TGTGCCATCGGGACAGGTCAAGAGACCCAGTACTTC. The rearrangement uses TRBV2 and TRBJ2-5; 8 nucleotides match TRBD1. The CDR3 contains 12 residues. Looked up from germline, CDR1 is SNHLY and CDR2 is FYNNEI. V shed 10 bases and J 2 bases; nucleotides not matched to a gene: 3.